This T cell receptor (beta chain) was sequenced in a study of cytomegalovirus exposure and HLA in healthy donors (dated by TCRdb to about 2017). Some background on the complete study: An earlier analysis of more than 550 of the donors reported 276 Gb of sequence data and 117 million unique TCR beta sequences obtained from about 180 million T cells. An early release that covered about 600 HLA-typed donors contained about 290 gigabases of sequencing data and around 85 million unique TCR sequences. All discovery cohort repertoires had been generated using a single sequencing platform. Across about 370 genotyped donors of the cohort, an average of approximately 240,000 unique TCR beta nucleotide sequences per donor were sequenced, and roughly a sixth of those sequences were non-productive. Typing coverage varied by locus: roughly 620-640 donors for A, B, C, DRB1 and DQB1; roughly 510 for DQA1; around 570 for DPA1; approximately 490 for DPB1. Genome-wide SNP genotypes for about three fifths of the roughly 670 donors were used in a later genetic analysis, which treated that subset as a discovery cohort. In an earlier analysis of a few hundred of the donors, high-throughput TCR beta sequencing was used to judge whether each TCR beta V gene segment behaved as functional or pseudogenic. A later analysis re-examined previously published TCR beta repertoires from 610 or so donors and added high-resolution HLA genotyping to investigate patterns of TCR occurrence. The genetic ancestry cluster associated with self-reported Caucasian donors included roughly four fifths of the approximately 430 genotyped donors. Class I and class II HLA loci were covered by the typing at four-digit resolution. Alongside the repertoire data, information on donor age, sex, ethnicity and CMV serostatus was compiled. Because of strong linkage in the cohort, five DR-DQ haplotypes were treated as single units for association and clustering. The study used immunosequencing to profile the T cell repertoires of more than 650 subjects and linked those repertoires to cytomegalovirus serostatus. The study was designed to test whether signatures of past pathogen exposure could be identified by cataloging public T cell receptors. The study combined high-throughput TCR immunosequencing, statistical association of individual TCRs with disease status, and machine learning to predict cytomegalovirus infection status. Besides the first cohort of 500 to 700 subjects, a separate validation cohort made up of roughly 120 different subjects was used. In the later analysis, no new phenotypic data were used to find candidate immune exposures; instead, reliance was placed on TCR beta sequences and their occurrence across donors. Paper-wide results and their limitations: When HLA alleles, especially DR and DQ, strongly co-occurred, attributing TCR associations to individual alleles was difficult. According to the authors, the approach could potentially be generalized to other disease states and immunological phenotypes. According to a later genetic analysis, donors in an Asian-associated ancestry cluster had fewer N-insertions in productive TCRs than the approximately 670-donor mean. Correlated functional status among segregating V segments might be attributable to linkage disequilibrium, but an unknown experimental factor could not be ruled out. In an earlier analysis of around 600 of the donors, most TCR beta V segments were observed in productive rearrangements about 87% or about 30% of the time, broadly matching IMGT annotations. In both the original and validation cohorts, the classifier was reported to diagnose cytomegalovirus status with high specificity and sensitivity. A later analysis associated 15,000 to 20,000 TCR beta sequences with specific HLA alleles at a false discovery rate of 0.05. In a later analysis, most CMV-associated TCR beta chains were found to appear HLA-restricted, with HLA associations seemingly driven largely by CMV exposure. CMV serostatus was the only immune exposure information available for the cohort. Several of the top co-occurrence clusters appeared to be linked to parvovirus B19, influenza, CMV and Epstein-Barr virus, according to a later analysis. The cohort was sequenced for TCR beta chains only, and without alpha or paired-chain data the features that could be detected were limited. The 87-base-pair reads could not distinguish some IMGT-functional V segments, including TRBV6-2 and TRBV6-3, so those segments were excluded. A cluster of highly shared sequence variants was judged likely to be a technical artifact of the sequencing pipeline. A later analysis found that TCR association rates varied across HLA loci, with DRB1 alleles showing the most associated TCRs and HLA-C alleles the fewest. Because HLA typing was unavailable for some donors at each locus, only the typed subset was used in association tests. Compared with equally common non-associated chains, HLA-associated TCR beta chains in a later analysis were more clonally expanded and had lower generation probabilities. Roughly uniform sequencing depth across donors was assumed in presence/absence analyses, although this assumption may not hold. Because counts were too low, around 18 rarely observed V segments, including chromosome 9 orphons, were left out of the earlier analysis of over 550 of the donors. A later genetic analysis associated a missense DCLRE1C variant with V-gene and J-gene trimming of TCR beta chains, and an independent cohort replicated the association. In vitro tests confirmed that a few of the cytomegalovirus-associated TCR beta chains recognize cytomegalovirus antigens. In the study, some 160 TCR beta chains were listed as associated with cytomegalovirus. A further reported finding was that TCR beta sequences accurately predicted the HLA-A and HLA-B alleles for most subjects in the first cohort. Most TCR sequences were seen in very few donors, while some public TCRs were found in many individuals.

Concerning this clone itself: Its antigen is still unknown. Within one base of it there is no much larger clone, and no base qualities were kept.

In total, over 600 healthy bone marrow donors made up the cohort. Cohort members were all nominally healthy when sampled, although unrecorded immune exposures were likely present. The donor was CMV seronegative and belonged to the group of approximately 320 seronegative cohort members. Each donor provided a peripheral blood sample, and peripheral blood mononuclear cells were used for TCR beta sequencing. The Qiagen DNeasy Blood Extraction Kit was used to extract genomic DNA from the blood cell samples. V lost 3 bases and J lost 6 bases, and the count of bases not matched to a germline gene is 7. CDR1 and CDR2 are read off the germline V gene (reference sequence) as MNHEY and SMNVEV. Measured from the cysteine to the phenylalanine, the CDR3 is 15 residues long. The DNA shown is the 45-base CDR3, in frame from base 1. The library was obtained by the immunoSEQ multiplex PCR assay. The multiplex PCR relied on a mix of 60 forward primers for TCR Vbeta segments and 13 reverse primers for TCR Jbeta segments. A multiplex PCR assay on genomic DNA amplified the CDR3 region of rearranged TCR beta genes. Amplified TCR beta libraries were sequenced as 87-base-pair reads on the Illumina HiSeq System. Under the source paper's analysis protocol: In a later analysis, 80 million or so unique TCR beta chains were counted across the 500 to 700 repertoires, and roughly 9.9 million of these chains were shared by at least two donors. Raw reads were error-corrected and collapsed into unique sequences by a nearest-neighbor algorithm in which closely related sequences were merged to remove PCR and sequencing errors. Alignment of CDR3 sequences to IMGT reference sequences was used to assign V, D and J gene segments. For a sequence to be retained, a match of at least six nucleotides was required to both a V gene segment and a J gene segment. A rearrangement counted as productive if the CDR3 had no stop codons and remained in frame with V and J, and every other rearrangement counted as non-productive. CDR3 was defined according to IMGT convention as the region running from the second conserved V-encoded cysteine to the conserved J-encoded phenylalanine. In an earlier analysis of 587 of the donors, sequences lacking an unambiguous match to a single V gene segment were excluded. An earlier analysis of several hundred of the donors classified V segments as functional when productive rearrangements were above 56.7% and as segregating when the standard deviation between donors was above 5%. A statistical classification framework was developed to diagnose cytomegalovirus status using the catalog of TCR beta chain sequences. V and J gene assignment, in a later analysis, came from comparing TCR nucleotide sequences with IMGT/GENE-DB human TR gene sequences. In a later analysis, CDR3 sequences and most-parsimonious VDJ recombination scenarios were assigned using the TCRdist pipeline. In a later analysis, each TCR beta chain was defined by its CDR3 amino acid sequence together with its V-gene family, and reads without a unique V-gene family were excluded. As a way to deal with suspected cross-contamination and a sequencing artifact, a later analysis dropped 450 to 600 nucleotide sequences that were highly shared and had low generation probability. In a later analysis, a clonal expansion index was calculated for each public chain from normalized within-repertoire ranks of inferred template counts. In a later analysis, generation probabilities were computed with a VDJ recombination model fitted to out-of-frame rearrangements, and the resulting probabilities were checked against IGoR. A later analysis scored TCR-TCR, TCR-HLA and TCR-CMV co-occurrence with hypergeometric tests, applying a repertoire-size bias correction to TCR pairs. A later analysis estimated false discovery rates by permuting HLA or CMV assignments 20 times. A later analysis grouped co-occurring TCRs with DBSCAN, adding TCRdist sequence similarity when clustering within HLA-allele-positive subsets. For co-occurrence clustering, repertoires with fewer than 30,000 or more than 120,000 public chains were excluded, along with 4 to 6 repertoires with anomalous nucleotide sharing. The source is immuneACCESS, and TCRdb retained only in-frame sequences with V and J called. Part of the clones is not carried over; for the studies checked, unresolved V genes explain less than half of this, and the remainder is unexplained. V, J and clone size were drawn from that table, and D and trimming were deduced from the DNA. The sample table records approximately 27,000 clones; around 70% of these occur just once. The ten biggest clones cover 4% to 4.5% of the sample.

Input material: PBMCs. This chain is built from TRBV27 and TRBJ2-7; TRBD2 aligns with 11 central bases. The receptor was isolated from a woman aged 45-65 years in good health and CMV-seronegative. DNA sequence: TGTGCCAGCAGTTTGACTAGCGGGACCCTACGCGAGCAGTACTTC. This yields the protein CASSLTSGTLREQYF.